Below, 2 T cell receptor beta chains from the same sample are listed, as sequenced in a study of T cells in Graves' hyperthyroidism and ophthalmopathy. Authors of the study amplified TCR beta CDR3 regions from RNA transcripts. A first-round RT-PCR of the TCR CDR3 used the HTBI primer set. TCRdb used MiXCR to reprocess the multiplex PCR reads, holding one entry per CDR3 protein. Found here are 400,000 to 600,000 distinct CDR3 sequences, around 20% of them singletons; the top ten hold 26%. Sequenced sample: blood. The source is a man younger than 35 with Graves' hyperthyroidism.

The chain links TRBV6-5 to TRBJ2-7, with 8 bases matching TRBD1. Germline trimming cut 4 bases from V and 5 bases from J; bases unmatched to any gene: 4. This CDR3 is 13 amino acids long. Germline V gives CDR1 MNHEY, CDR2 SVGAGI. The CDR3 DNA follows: TGTGCCAGCAGTTCGGACAGGGCAGACGAGCAGTACTTC. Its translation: CASSSDRADEQYF.

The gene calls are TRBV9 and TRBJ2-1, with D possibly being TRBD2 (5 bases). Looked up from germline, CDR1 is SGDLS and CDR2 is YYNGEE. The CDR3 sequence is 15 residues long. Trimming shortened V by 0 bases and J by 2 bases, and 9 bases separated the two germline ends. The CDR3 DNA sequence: TGTGCCAGCAGCGTAGGGTCTAGCACCTACAATGAGCAGTTCTTC. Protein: CASSVGSSTYNEQFF. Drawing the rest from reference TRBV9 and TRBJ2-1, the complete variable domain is DSGVTQTPKHLITATGQRVTLRCSPRSGDLSVYWYQQSLDQGLQFLIQYYNGEERAKGNILERFSAQQFPDLHSELNLSSLELGDSALYFCASSVGSSTYNEQFFGPGTRLTVL.